These 8 T cell receptor beta chains were sequenced from one sample in a study of blood T cell repertoires in COVID-19. Some clones are missing from TCRdb's copy, which holds only in-frame ones; the method was immunoSEQ multiplex PCR. The table has fewer than 450,000 clones, almost 90% seen once. Sequencing input: peripheral blood. These receptors were collected from an older woman with COVID-19, enrolled during active disease.

The V call is TRBV28, the J call TRBJ1-1; D might be TRBD1 (5 bases). The CDR3 is 11 amino acids. Trimming took off 7 bases at V and 11 bases at J, with 14 bases between the two ends. CDR1 and CDR2 from the germline V gene are MDHEN and SYDVKM. The CDR3 sequence is CASKAARGAFF. The CDR3 DNA reads TGTGCCAGCAAAGCTGCTCGGGGGGCTTTCTTT.

This clone was seen a few times. This chain links TRBV29-1 with TRBJ1-2; a possible D gene is TRBD1 (6 bases). The CDR3 consists of 11 residues. Per the germline V gene, CDR1 is SQVTM and CDR2 is ANQGSEA. V dropped 4 bases and J dropped 3 bases, with 6 bases sitting between them. The CDR3 spells CSVGQDYGYTF. In DNA form, the CDR3 reads TGCAGCGTTGGACAGGACTATGGCTACACCTTC.

The rearrangement links TRBV19 to TRBJ1-4; 10 bases line up with TRBD1. CDR3 length equals 15 residues. Germline CDR1 LNHDA, CDR2 SQIVND (reference sequence). Losses at the gene ends were 5 bases for V and 6 bases for J; bases not matched to a gene: 6. CDR3: CASSVPGQGYEKLFF. The CDR3 DNA reads as TGTGCCAGTAGTGTCCCGGGACAGGGGTATGAAAAACTGTTTTTT.

The chain joins TRBV27 to TRBJ1-1, with TRBD1 matching 7 bases. This CDR3 is built from 14 residues. J was trimmed by 2 bases and V by 5 bases; bases with no gene match: 5. CDR1 is MNHEY and CDR2 is SMNVEV in the germline V gene (reference sequence). The CDR3 nucleotides read TGTGCCAGCAGTCAGGGACAGACTAACACTGAAGCTTTCTTT. It translates to CASSQGQTNTEAFF.

This rearrangement joins TRBV5-1 to TRBJ1-1, with 8 bases identical to TRBD1. This CDR3 has 15 residues. V lost 1 base and J lost 1; bases outside the gene matches: 3. CDR1 is SGHRS and CDR2 is YFSETQ in the germline V gene. DNA for the CDR3: TGCGCCAGCAGCTTGTTGGGGACAGGGAACACTGAAGCTTTCTTT. As protein: CASSLLGTGNTEAFF.

The chain has TRBV5-8 and TRBJ2-2; D not certain. The V end lost 5 bases, the J end lost 5 bases, and 13 bases lay between the germline ends. The CDR3 consists of 14 residues. Per germline, CDR1 SGHTS and CDR2 YDEGEE. The CDR3 loop reads CASSPAFLTGELFF. CDR3 coding DNA: TGTGCCAGCAGTCCAGCGTTCCTAACCGGGGAGCTGTTTTTT.

CDR3 residues: CASSLGLNSNYGYTF. The CDR3 DNA reads TGCGCCAGCAGCTTGGGACTTAACTCTAACTATGGCTACACCTTC. The V and J genes are TRBV5-1 and TRBJ1-2; D remains ambiguous. Trimming pared 0 bases from V and 0 bases from J, leaving 9 bases between. The CDR3 is 15 amino acids. Germline CDR1 reads SGHRS; CDR2 reads YFSETQ. Full variable domain (remainder filled in from reference TRBV5-1 and TRBJ1-2): KAGVTQTPRYLIKTRGQQVTLSCSPISGHRSVSWYQQTPGQGLQFLFEYFSETQRNKGNFPGRFSGRQFSNSRSEMNVSTLELGDSALYLCASSLGLNSNYGYTFGSGTRLTVV.

The chain recombines TRBV7-9 with TRBJ2-5, with D possibly being TRBD2 (5 bases). The CDR3 is made up of 15 amino acids. CDR1 SEHNR and CDR2 FQNEAQ come from the germline V gene (reference sequence). V was cut by 5 bases and J by 5 bases, with 18 bases left in between. This CDR3 is CASSREGSSLETQYF. Here the CDR3 DNA reads TGTGCCAGCAGCCGTGAGGGATCGAGCCTGGAGACCCAGTACTTC.